The entry below gives a single T cell receptor beta chain sequence along with its context. Trimming took off 4 bases at V and 5 bases at J, with 11 bases between the two ends. This CDR3 has 12 residues. The germline gives CDR1 SQVTM, CDR2 ANQGSEA. The data are from a study of blood T cell repertoires in COVID-19. Study-level information: From T cells, B-cell-depleted T cells, or PBMCs came the material, which was cDNA or gDNA.

The data were produced by immunoSEQ multiplex PCR, yet TCRdb's version contains in-frame clones alone and is incomplete. The sample holds 200,000 to 250,000 clones, around 90% seen once. The sequence came from a woman aged 18-35 years who had recovered from COVID-19. The chain couples TRBV29-1 to TRBJ1-1; D might be TRBD1 (6 bases). The sample comprised peripheral blood. This CDR3 is CSVAGDRTEAFF. As DNA, the CDR3 is TGCAGCGTTGCAGGGGATCGGACTGAAGCTTTCTTT.